The clone carrying this T cell receptor beta chain has just one count. This sample was taken from a study of CD8 T cells in Susac syndrome. After extraction with the RNeasy kit, roughly 0.5 to 1 ug of the RNA was reverse transcribed using random hexamers. Across 54 Vbeta and 13 Jbeta, TCR beta CDR3 was amplified with immunoSEQ multiplex PCR. Via MiXCR, TCRdb re-called the immunoSEQ multiplex PCR reads, giving one row per CDR3 protein. The profile shows about 280,000 distinct CDR3 sequences, approximately 85% of them singletons. Germline values: CDR1 SNHLY, CDR2 FYNNEI. The V and J ends lost 7 bases and 3 bases respectively, with 20 bases between them. CDR3 length: 16 residues. Sequencing of TCR beta, carried out with a high-throughput approach, was applied to CD8+ and CD4+ T cells from the blood. Control patients had untreated stable or active relapsing-remitting multiple sclerosis by revised McDonald criteria. TEMRA cells were FACS-enriched, with CD8+ and CD4+ T cells isolated negatively.

This chain uses TRBV2 with TRBJ2-3, with D maybe TRBD2 (6 bases). Sequencing was performed on CD8+ T cells from PBMCs. The receptor was derived from a human donor with multiple sclerosis. The CDR3 reads CASTVWSEGRTDTQYF. Here the CDR3 DNA reads TGTGCCAGCACCGTCTGGTCGGAGGGGAGGACAGATACGCAGTATTTT. Using reference TRBV2 and TRBJ2-3 for the parts outside the CDR3, the full variable domain is EPEVTQTPSHQVTQMGQEVILRCVPISNHLYFYWYRQILGQKVEFLVSFYNNEISEKSEIFDDQFSVERPDGSNFTLKIRSTKLEDSAMYFCASTVWSEGRTDTQYFGPGTRLTVL.